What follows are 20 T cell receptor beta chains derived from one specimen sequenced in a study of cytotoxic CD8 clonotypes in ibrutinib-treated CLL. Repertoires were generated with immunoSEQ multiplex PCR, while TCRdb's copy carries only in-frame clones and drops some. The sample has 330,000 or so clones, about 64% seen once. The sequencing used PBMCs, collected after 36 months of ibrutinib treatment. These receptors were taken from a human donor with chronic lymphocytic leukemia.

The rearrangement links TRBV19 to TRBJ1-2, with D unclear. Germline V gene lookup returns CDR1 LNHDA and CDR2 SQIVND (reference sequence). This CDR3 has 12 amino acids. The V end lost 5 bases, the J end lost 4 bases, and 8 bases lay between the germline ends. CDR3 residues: CASSPGAYGYTF. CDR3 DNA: TGTGCCAGTAGTCCAGGAGCCTATGGCTACACCTTC. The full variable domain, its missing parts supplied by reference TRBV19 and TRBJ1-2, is DGGITQSPKYLFRKEGQNVTLSCEQNLNHDAMYWYRQDPGQGLRLIYYSQIVNDFQKGDIAEGYSVSREKKESFPLTVTSAQKNPTAFYLCASSPGAYGYTFGSGTRLTVV.

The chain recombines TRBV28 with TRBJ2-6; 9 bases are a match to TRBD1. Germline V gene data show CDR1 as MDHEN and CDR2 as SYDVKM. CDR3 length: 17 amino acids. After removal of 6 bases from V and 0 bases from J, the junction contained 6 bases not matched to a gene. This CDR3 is CASRDRGFSSGANVLTF. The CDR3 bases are TGTGCCAGCAGAGACAGGGGGTTTTCCTCTGGGGCCAACGTCCTGACTTTC.

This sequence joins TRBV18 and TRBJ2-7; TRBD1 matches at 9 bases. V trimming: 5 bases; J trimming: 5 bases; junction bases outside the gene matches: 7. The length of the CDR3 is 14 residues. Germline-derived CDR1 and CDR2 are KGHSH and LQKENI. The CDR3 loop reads CASSNGQGSNEQYF. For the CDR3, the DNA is TGTGCCAGCTCAAATGGACAGGGGAGCAACGAGCAGTACTTC.

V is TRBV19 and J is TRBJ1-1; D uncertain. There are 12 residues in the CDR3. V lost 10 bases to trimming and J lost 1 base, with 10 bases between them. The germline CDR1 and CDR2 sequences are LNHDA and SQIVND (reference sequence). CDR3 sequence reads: CATYAPNTEAFF. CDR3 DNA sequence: TGTGCCACTTACGCCCCGAACACTGAAGCTTTCTTT.

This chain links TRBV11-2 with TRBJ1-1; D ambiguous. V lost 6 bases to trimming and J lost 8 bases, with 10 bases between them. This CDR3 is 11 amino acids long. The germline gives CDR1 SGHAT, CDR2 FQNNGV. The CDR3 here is CASRPRAEAFF. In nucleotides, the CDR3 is TGTGCCAGCAGACCGAGGGCCGAAGCTTTCTTT.

For the CDR3, the DNA is TGTGCCAGCAGCTTAGATCCACGGTACGAGCAGTACTTC. Its protein product is CASSLDPRYEQYF. This rearrangement joins TRBV11-2 to TRBJ2-7; D gene unclear. With 0 bases removed from V and 4 bases from J, the gap between germline ends came to 7 bases. This CDR3 has 13 amino acids. Germline V gene data show CDR1 as SGHAT and CDR2 as FQNNGV. The full variable domain, rest sourced from reference TRBV11-2 and TRBJ2-7, is EAGVAQSPRYKIIEKRQSVAFWCNPISGHATLYWYQQILGQGPKLLIQFQNNGVVDDSQLPKDRFSAERLKGVDSTLKIQPAKLEDSAVYLCASSLDPRYEQYFGPGTRLTVT.

This CDR3 is CASSLGQEQYF. CDR3 sequence (DNA): TGCGCCAGCAGCCTAGGACAGGAGCAGTACTTC. The chain joins TRBV5-1 to TRBJ2-7, with D possibly matching TRBD1 (6 bases). CDR3 size: 11 residues. V shed 4 bases and J shed 7 bases, with 9 bases lying between them. The germline V gene encodes CDR1 SGHRS and CDR2 YFSETQ.

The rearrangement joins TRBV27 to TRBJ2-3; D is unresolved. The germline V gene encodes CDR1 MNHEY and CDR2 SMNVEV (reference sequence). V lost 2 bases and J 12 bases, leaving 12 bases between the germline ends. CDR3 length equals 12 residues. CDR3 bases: TGTGCCAGCAGTTTAGTGGGAAAGACACAGTATTTT. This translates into CASSLVGKTQYF.

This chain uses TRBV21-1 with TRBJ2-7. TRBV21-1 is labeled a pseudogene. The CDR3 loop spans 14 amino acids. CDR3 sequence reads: CASSKTRPAPEQYF. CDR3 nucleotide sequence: TGTGCCAGCAGCAAAACCAGACCCGCCCCCGAGCAGTACTTC.

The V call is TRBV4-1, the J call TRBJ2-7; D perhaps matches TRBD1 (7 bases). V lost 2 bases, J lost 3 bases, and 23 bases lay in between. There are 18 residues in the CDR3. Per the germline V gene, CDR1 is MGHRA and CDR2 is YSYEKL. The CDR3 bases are TGCGCCAGCAGCCAATTCCCCCCCGTCGCAGGGGGGATCTACGAGCAGTACTTC. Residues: CASSQFPPVAGGIYEQYF.

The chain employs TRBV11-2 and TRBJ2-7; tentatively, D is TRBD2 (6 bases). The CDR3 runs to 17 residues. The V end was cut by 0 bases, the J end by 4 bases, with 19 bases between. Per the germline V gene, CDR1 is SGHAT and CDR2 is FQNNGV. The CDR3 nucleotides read TGTGCCAGCAGCTTAGACCTAGGCGGGACCCCAGCATACGAGCAGTACTTC. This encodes CASSLDLGGTPAYEQYF. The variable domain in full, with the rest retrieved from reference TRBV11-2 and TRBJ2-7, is EAGVAQSPRYKIIEKRQSVAFWCNPISGHATLYWYQQILGQGPKLLIQFQNNGVVDDSQLPKDRFSAERLKGVDSTLKIQPAKLEDSAVYLCASSLDLGGTPAYEQYFGPGTRLTVT.

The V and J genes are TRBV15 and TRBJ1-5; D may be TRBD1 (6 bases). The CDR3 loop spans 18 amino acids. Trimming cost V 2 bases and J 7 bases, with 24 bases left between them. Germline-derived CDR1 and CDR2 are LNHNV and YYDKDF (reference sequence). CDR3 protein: CATSRPTGSLLGGQPQHF. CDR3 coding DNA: TGTGCCACCAGCAGACCGACAGGTTCCCTCCTAGGTGGGCAGCCCCAGCATTTT.

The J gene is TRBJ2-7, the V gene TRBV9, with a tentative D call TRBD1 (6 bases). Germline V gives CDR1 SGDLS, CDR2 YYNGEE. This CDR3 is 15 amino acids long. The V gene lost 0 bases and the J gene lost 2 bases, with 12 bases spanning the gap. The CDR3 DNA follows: TGTGCCAGCAGCGTAGGAGGGGGTTCTGCCTACGAGCAGTACTTC. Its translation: CASSVGGGSAYEQYF.

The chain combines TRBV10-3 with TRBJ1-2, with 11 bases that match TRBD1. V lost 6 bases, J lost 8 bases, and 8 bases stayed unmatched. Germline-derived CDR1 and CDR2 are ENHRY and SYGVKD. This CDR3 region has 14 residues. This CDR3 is CAISLDRGLTGYTF. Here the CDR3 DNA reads TGTGCCATCAGCTTGGACAGGGGGCTTACCGGCTACACCTTC.

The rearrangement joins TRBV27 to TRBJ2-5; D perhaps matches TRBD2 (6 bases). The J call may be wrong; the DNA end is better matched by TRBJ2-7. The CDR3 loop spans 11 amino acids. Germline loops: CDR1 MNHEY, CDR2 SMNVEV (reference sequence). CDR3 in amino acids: CASRSGFEQYF. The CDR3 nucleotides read TGTGCCAGCAGGAGCGGGTTCGAGCAGTACTTC.

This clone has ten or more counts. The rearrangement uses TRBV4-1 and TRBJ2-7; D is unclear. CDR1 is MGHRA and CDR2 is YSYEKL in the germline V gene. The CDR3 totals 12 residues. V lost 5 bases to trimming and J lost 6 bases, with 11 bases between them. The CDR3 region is CASSFVGSEQYF. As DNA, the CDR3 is TGCGCCAGCAGCTTCGTGGGCTCCGAGCAGTACTTC.

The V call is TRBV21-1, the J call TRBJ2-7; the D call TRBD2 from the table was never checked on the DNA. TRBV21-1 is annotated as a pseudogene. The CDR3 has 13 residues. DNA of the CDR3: TGTGCCAGCACCGGTGGCGGGACGGTCGAGCAGTACTTC. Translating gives CASTGGGTVEQYF.

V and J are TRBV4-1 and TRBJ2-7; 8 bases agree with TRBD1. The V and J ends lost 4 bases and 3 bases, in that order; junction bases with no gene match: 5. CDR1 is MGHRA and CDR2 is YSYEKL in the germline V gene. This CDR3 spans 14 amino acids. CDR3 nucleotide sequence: TGCGCCAGCAGCCTCCTCGGACAGGGCTACGAGCAGTACTTC. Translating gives CASSLLGQGYEQYF.

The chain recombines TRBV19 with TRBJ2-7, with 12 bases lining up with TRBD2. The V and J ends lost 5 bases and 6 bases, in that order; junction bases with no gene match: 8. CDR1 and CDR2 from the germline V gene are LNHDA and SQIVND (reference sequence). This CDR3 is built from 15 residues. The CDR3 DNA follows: TGTGCCAGTAGTGAGGCCGGACTAGCGGGATTCGAGCAGTACTTC. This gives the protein CASSEAGLAGFEQYF.

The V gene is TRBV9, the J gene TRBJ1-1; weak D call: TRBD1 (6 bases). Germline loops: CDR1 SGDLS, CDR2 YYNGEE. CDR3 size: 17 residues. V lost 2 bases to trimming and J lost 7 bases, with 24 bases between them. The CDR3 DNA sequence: TGTGCCAGCAGCGTTGCCTCCGGGACACTTTTAGGGAATGAAGCTTTCTTT. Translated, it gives CASSVASGTLLGNEAFF.